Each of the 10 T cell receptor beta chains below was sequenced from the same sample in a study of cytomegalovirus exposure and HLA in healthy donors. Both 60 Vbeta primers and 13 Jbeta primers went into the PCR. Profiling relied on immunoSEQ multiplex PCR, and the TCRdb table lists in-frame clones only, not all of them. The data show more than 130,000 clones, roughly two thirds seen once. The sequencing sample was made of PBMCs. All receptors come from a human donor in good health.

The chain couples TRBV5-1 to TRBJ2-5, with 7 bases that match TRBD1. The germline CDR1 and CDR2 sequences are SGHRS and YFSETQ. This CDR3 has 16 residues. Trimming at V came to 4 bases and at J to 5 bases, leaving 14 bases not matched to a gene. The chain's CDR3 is CASSNRDRDAGETQYF. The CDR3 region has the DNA TGCGCCAGCAGCAACCGCGACAGGGATGCTGGGGAGACCCAGTACTTC.

DNA of the CDR3: TGTGCCAGCAGCTTGGGGGGATCAGGTGAGCAGTTCTTC. This encodes CASSLGGSGEQFF. The gene calls are TRBV11-2 and TRBJ2-1; weak D call: TRBD2 (6 bases). Trimming pared 3 bases from V and 9 bases from J, leaving 12 bases between. The CDR3 totals 13 residues. Germline V lookup: CDR1 SGHAT, CDR2 FQNNGV.

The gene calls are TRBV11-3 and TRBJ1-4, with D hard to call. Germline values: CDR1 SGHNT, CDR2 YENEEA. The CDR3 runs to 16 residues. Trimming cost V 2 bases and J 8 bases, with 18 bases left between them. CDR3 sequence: CASSLFFGVSREKLFF. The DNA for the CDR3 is TGTGCCAGCAGCTTATTCTTCGGGGTCTCTCGAGAAAAACTGTTTTTT.

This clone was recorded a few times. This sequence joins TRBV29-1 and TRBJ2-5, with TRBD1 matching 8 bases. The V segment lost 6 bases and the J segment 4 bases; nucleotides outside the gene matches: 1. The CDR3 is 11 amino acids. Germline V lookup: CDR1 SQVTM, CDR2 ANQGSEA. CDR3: CSVGTGETQYF. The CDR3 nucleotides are TGCAGCGTAGGGACAGGAGAGACCCAGTACTTC. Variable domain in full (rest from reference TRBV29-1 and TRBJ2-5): SAVISQKPSRDICQRGTSLTIQCQVDSQVTMMFWYRQQPGQSLTLIATANQGSEATYESGFVIDKFPISRPNLTFSTLTVSNMSPEDSSIYLCSVGTGETQYFGPGTRLLVL.

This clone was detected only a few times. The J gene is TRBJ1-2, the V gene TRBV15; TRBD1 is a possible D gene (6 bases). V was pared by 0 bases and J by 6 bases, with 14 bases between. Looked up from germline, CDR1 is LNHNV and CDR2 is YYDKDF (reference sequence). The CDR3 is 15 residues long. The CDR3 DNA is TGTGCCACCAGCAGAGATTTAGGGGCAGGGGATGGCTACACCTTC. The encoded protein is CATSRDLGAGDGYTF.

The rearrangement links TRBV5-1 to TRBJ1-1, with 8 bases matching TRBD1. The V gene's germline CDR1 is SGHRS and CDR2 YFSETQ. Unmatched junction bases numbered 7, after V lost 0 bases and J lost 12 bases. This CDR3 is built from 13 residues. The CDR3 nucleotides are TGCGCCAGCAGCTTGGTGGGACAGGTGGGGTCTTTCTTT. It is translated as CASSLVGQVGSFF. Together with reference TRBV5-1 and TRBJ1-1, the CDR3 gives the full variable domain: KAGVTQTPRYLIKTRGQQVTLSCSPISGHRSVSWYQQTPGQGLQFLFEYFSETQRNKGNFPGRFSGRQFSNSRSEMNVSTLELGDSALYLCASSLVGQVGSFFGQGTRLTVV.

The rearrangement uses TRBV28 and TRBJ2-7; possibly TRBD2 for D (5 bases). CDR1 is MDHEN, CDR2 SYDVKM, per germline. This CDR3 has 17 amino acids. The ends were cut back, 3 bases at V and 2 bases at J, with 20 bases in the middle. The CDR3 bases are TGTGCCAGCAGTTTTTATTCTTTTTTAGCGACCGCCTACGAGCAGTACTTC. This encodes CASSFYSFLATAYEQYF.

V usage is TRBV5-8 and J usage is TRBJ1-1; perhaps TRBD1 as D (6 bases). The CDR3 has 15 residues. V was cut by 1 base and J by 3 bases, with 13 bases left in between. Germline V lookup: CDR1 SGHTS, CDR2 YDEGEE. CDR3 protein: CASSLMRQGYTEAFF. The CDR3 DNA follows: TGTGCCAGCAGCTTGATGCGCCAGGGGTACACTGAAGCTTTCTTT.

Here the CDR3 reads CASSLNRVTYEQYF. The CDR3 bases are TGTGCCAGCAGTTTGAACAGGGTAACGTACGAGCAGTACTTC. The gene calls are TRBV27 and TRBJ2-7; possible D gene TRBD1, 6 bases. This CDR3 spans 14 amino acids. V was cut by 3 bases and J by 4 bases, with 13 bases left in between. Germline-derived CDR1 and CDR2 are MNHEY and SMNVEV (reference sequence).

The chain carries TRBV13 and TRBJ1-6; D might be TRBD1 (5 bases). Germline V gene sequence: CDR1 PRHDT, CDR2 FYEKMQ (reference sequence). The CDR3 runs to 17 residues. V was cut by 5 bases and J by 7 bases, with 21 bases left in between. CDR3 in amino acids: CASSNTEEGRGNSPLHF. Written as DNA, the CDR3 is TGTGCCAGCAGCAACACTGAGGAGGGACGGGGGAATTCACCCCTCCACTTT.